This T cell receptor beta chain is drawn from a study of T cells in Graves' hyperthyroidism and ophthalmopathy. Using RNA transcripts as the source, TCR beta CDR3 regions were amplified. Carried out on the TCR CDR3, a first-round RT-PCR used the HTBI primer set. One entry per CDR3 protein results from TCRdb running MiXCR on the multiplex PCR reads. Of some 600,000 distinct CDR3 sequences detected, about half appear once; the ten largest clones hold 8.2%. Study observations and caveats: Most expanded thyroid clonotypes above 0.001 also appeared in blood.

V was cut by 6 bases and J by 5 bases, with 7 bases left in between. The CDR3 contains 11 residues. Germline V gene lookup returns CDR1 SQVTM and CDR2 ANQGSEA. This clonotype was picked up a small number of times. The antigen remains undetermined. Diagnosis rested on symptoms, serum thyroxine and TRAb, thyroid ultrasound, and orbital computed tomography. The chain combines TRBV29-1 with TRBJ2-2, with a weak D call TRBD1 (6 bases). The sample consisted of peripheral blood or thyroid tissue (not recorded which). The sequence was collected from a woman aged 18-29 years with Graves' hyperthyroidism. The chain's CDR3 is CSVGTTGELFF. The CDR3 DNA is TGCAGCGTCGGGACAACCGGGGAGCTGTTTTTT.